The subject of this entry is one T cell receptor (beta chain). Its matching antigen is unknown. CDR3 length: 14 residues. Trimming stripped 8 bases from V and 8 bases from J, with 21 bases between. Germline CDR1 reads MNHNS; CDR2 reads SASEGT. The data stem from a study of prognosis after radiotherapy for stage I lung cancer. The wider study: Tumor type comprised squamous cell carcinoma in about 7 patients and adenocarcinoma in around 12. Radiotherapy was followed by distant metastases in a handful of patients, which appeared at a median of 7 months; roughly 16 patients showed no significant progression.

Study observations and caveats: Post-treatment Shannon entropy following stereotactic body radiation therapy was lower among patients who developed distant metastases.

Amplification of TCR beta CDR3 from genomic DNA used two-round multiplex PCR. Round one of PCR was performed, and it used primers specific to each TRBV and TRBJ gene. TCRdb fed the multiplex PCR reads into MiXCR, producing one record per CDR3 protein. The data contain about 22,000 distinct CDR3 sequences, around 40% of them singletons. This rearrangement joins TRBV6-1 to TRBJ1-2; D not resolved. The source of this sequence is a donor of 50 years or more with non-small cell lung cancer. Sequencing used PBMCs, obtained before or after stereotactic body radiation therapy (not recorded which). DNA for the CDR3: TGTGCCAGCGCTCCCCCGGGATACCGTCAGGGCTACACCTTC. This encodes CASAPPGYRQGYTF.